This T cell receptor (beta chain) was profiled in a study of cytomegalovirus exposure and HLA in healthy donors. General observations from the study: The study listed some 160 cytomegalovirus-associated TCR beta chains. It is likely that the observed cluster of highly shared sequence variants was a sequencing artifact.

This clone was seen a handful of times. Its specificity is unknown. PCR used 60 Vbeta primers and 13 Jbeta primers. Data came from immunoSEQ multiplex PCR; TCRdb stores just in-frame clones and leaves some out. The table lists approximately 110,000 clones, around 80% of them singletons. Material for sequencing was PBMCs. The TCR sequence derives from a woman aged 25 to 39 in good health and CMV-seronegative.

In DNA, the CDR3 is TGTGCCAGTAGTGGGAGGGCTCAGCCCCAGCATTTT. It yields the protein CASSGRAQPQHF. The rearrangement uses TRBV19 and TRBJ1-5; the D is unclear. V dropped 5 bases and J dropped 6 bases, with 8 bases sitting between them. The CDR3 sequence is 12 residues long. The germline V gene has CDR1 LNHDA and CDR2 SQIVND (reference sequence).